A selection of T cell receptor beta chains follows, all from one sample in a study of cytomegalovirus exposure and HLA in healthy donors. The repertoire was sequenced with immunoSEQ multiplex PCR; TCRdb's copy has only in-frame clones and lacks some. The table lists about 160,000 clones. Sequencing used PBMCs. Receptor source: a man aged 30-40 years in good health and CMV-seronegative. The CDR3 runs from the conserved cysteine through the conserved F or W. Fields, in order: J gene, V gene, D gene, CDR3 protein. The D gene is left open where the match is weak.

j_gene: TRBJ1-2; v_gene: TRBV5-4; d_gene: TRBD1; CDR3aa: CASSFGDRGHYGYTF
j_gene: TRBJ2-7; v_gene: TRBV5-4; d_gene: TRBD2; CDR3aa: CASSSGLAGSYEQYF
j_gene: TRBJ2-7; v_gene: TRBV25-1; d_gene: NA; CDR3aa: CASSVQGYEQYF
j_gene: TRBJ2-3; v_gene: TRBV7-3; d_gene: TRBD1; CDR3aa: CASSPRQGSDTQYF
j_gene: TRBJ2-1; v_gene: TRBV7-9; d_gene: TRBD2; CDR3aa: CASSLEGAGGLNEQFF
j_gene: TRBJ2-7; v_gene: TRBV11-3; d_gene: NA; CDR3aa: CASSRDRLEQYF
j_gene: TRBJ1-4; v_gene: TRBV27; d_gene: NA; CDR3aa: CASSSTDPTNEKLFF
j_gene: TRBJ2-2; v_gene: TRBV5-1; d_gene: NA; CDR3aa: CASMRGTGELFF
j_gene: TRBJ1-5; v_gene: TRBV28; d_gene: NA; CDR3aa: CASSLEARGNQPQHF
j_gene: TRBJ1-5; v_gene: TRBV27; d_gene: TRBD1; CDR3aa: CASSGTVNQPQHF
j_gene: TRBJ1-2; v_gene: TRBV9; d_gene: NA; CDR3aa: CASSVGQDGGYTF
j_gene: TRBJ2-5; v_gene: TRBV14; d_gene: NA; CDR3aa: CASSPGQLPTQYF
j_gene: TRBJ2-7; v_gene: TRBV27; d_gene: NA; CDR3aa: CASSLAGLGNEQYF
j_gene: TRBJ2-5; v_gene: TRBV2; d_gene: NA; CDR3aa: CASRFWQKETQYF
j_gene: TRBJ1-5; v_gene: TRBV18; d_gene: NA; CDR3aa: CASSPSAGPGQPQHF